Each of the 15 T cell receptor beta chains below was sequenced from the same sample in a study of early T cells in non-severe SARS-CoV-2 infection. TCRdb ran MiXCR on the 5' RACE reads and lists one entry per CDR3 protein. The table has about 25,000 distinct CDR3 sequences, roughly 4.3% seen once; the top ten hold about an eighth. The specimen was whole blood. These receptors were obtained from an adult who was a healthcare worker with PCR-confirmed SARS-CoV-2 infection or an uninfected control (not recorded which).

In its sample, this clonotype was seen many times. The rearrangement uses TRBV5-1 and TRBJ2-7; 7 bases are a match to TRBD1. The CDR3 is made up of 13 amino acids. Germline-derived CDR1 and CDR2 are SGHRS and YFSETQ. Unmatched junction bases numbered 2, after V lost 3 bases and J lost 2 bases. DNA of the CDR3: TGCGCCAGCAGCTCCGGGACAGCCTACGAGCAGTACTTC. Its translation is CASSSGTAYEQYF.

This clonotype was recorded a few times. The rearrangement joins TRBV12-3 or TRBV12-4 to TRBJ1-2, with D possibly being TRBD1 (5 bases). CDR3 size: 12 residues. Trimming removed 3 bases from V and 9 bases from J, with 11 bases in between. CDR3 residues: CASSLGRRSYTF. For the CDR3, the DNA is TGTGCCAGCAGTTTGGGGCGGCGGAGCTACACCTTC.

The sample holds many counts of this clonotype. The gene calls are TRBV24-1 and TRBJ2-1; D remains unclear. V lost 9 bases and J lost 6, with 11 bases in between. Per the germline V gene, CDR1 is KGHDR and CDR2 is SFDVKD. CDR3 length: 12 amino acids. The chain's CDR3 is CATARYGNEQFF. The CDR3 region has the DNA TGTGCCACCGCGCGGTACGGCAATGAGCAGTTCTTC.

This clonotype was recorded many times. This rearrangement joins TRBV6-1 to TRBJ2-1; 7 bases line up with TRBD2. V shed 8 bases, J shed 1 base, and the junction held 8 bases outside the gene matches. CDR3 size: 15 residues. CDR1 and CDR2 from the germline V gene are MNHNS and SASEGT. CDR3 loop: CASYAREWSYNEQFF. Written as DNA, the CDR3 is TGTGCCAGCTACGCGCGGGAGTGGTCCTACAATGAGCAGTTCTTC.

Concerning this clonotype itself: This may stem from a read error, because a much larger clone lies one nucleotide away. The chain combines TRBV12-3 or TRBV12-4 with TRBJ1-4; 7 nucleotides line up with TRBD1. Germline trimming cut 6 bases from V and 10 bases from J; bases unmatched to any gene: 8. The CDR3 contains 13 residues. Here the CDR3 reads CASSGDSSVKLFF. For the CDR3, the DNA is TGTGCCAGCAGCGGGGACAGTTCAGTAAAACTGTTTTTT.

This clonotype was recorded at least ten times. The chain combines TRBV5-5 with TRBJ1-1, with D perhaps TRBD1 (6 bases). The CDR3 has 14 amino acids. V was cut by 2 bases and J by 2 bases, with 10 bases left in between. Germline assignment: CDR1 SGHKS and CDR2 YYEKEE (reference sequence). CDR3 DNA sequence: TGTGCCAGCAGCTTCCCCGGGACAAACACTGAAGCTTTCTTT. It specifies CASSFPGTNTEAFF.

Many counts were recorded for this clonotype. This sequence joins TRBV6-5 and TRBJ1-1; tentatively, D is TRBD1 (5 bases). CDR1 and CDR2 (germline): MNHEY, SVGAGI. The CDR3 covers 15 residues. The V and J ends lost 5 bases and 0 bases respectively, with 13 bases between them. This CDR3 is CASSGRQKLNTEAFF. CDR3 nucleotides: TGTGCCAGCAGTGGAAGACAGAAATTGAACACTGAAGCTTTCTTT.

This clonotype was recorded many times. The V and J genes are TRBV29-1 and TRBJ2-5; D is ambiguous. Germline V gives CDR1 SQVTM, CDR2 ANQGSEA. The CDR3 covers 11 residues. V was pared by 3 bases and J by 5 bases, with 7 bases between. CDR3 loop: CSVDVRETQYF. The DNA for the CDR3 is TGCAGCGTTGATGTGAGGGAGACCCAGTACTTC.

This clonotype was seen ten or more times. V is TRBV9 and J is TRBJ1-5, with D possibly being TRBD1 (5 bases). This CDR3 contains 14 residues. V was cut by 0 bases and J by 5 bases, with 9 bases left in between. CDR1 SGDLS and CDR2 YYNGEE come from the germline V gene. The CDR3 protein is CASSVADSYQPQHF. The CDR3 nucleotides are TGTGCCAGCAGCGTAGCTGACAGCTATCAGCCCCAGCATTTT.

In this sample, this clonotype turned up many times. V is TRBV24-1 and J is TRBJ2-2; tentatively, D is TRBD2 (5 bases). The CDR3 extends over 10 amino acids. Trimming cost V 12 bases and J 8 bases, with 9 bases left between them. From germline, CDR1 is KGHDR and CDR2 SFDVKD. The CDR3 coding sequence is TGTGCCGCACCGGGAGGGGAGCTGTTTTTT. Translation: CAAPGGELFF.

This clonotype was seen many times. The chain uses TRBV4-2 and TRBJ2-3, with 13 bases lining up with TRBD2. V was pared by 1 base and J by 1 base, with 14 bases of the junction left unmatched. Per germline, CDR1 LGHNA and CDR2 YNFKEQ. This CDR3 has 21 residues. CDR3 sequence: CASSQVRGLAGTGKGTDTQYF. The CDR3 nucleotides read TGTGCCAGCAGCCAAGTGCGGGGACTAGCGGGAACGGGTAAGGGCACAGATACGCAGTATTTT.

This clonotype was observed many times. The V and J genes are TRBV11-2 and TRBJ2-3; 13 bases match TRBD2. Losses at the gene ends were 5 bases for V and 4 bases for J; bases not matched to a gene: 9. The CDR3 is 17 residues long. Germline-derived CDR1 and CDR2 are SGHAT and FQNNGV. CDR3 sequence (DNA): TGTGCCAGCAGCCCCCAGACTAGCGGGAGGACGGCAGATACGCAGTATTTT. Translated, it gives CASSPQTSGRTADTQYF.

This clonotype has just a few counts. This may come from a read error, since a much larger clone is one base off. The rearrangement joins TRBV11-1 to TRBJ1-1; D may be TRBD1 (5 bases). Germline CDR1 reads SGHAT; CDR2 reads FQDESV (reference sequence). This CDR3 comprises 17 residues. The CDR3 DNA reads as TGTGTCAGCAGCAAGACGGACACTGGCCTAACGAGCGCTGAAGCTTTCTTT. This codes for CVSSKTDTGLTSAEAFF. Variable domain in full (rest from reference TRBV11-1 and TRBJ1-1): EAEVAQSPRYKITEKSQAVAFWCDPISGHATLYWYRQILGQGPELLVQFQDESVVDDSQLPKDRFSAERLKGVDSTLKIQPAELGDSAMYLCVSSKTDTGLTSAEAFFGQGTRLTVV.

This clonotype came up many times. CDR3: CAISEMDVGYGYTF. The CDR3 DNA reads TGTGCCATCAGTGAAATGGATGTTGGCTATGGCTACACCTTC. The gene calls are TRBV10-3 and TRBJ1-2, with D hard to call. Trimming removed 3 bases at V and 4 bases at J, with 12 bases between. Germline V gene data show CDR1 as ENHRY and CDR2 as SYGVKD. This CDR3 has 14 amino acids.

This clonotype turned up a few times. The V gene is TRBV6-6, the J gene TRBJ2-1, with 11 bases that match TRBD2. Germline values: CDR1 MNHNY, CDR2 SVGAGI (reference sequence). V lost 6 bases, J lost 7 bases, and 8 bases stayed unmatched. The CDR3 extends over 15 amino acids. The CDR3 reads CASSQTSGSRNEQFF. In DNA, the CDR3 is TGTGCCAGCAGCCAAACTAGCGGGAGTAGGAATGAGCAGTTCTTC.